Reported below is one TCR beta chain. The source of the sample is a study of regulatory T cells in long-lasting Graves disease. HTBI primers from iRepertoire and Arm-PCR of CDR3 regions yielded the TCR beta libraries. TCRdb independently ran MiXCR on the multiplex PCR reads; one entry per CDR3 protein. The sample carries some 330,000 distinct CDR3 sequences, 10% to 15% recorded once. Time point indicated: newly diagnosed GD, antithyroid drugs for less than 3 months. The TCR library was prepared using RNA isolated from PBMCs. The data were also submitted as part of a second study, on T cells in Graves' hyperthyroidism and ophthalmopathy.

The source was peripheral blood mononuclear cells (PBMCs), collected at new diagnosis, from a patient treated with antithyroid drugs. The source is a woman aged 18 to 35 with Graves disease.

The CDR3 nucleotides are TGCAGTAGGGCGGGACCCCTAGGTGGTTTCTTT. Its translation is CSRAGPLGGFF. The V gene is TRBV20-1, the J gene TRBJ1-1; D possibly corresponds to TRBD1 (5 bases). This CDR3 comprises 11 residues. CDR1 is DFQATT, CDR2 SNEGSKA, per germline (reference sequence). Trimming took off 8 bases at V and 13 bases at J, with 20 bases between the two ends.